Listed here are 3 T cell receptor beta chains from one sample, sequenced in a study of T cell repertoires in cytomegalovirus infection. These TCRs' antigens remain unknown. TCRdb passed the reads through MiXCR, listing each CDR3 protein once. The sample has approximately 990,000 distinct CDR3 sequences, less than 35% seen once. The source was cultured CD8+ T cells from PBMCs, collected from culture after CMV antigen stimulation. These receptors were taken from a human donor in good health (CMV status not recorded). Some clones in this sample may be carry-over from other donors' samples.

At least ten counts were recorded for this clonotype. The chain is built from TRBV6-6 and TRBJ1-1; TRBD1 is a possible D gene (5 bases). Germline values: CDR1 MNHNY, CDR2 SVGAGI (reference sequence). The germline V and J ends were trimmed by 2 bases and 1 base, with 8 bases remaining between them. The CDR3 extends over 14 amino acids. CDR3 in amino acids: CASSYGGGNTEAFF. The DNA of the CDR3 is TGTGCCAGCAGTTACGGGGGGGGGAACACTGAAGCTTTCTTT.

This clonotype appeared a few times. The CDR3 spells CASSPQVRRTASTEAFF. Here the CDR3 DNA reads TGTGCCAGTAGTCCGCAAGTTCGGCGGACAGCTAGCACTGAAGCTTTCTTT. The V and J genes are TRBV19 and TRBJ1-1; the D gene is possibly TRBD1 (6 bases). Trimming cost V 5 bases and J 4 bases, with 23 bases left between them. Germline-derived CDR1 and CDR2 are LNHDA and SQIVND (reference sequence). The CDR3 runs to 17 residues. The full variable domain, its missing parts supplied by reference TRBV19 and TRBJ1-1, is DGGITQSPKYLFRKEGQNVTLSCEQNLNHDAMYWYRQDPGQGLRLIYYSQIVNDFQKGDIAEGYSVSREKKESFPLTVTSAQKNPTAFYLCASSPQVRRTASTEAFFGQGTRLTVV.

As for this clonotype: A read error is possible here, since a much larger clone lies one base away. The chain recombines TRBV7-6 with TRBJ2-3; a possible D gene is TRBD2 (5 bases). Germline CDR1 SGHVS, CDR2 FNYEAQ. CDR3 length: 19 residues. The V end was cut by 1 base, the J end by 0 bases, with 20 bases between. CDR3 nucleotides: TGTGCCAGCAGCTTAGTTGAACTAGTGGGTCTGTCTAGCACAGATACGCAGTATTTT. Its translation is CASSLVELVGLSSTDTQYF.